This TCR beta chain appears in the sequencing data of a study of human T cells and chemical hapten exposure. Study overall: In the sensitization step, 2% DPC was placed on around 2 cm by around 2 cm of upper inner arm skin.

TCRdb independently ran MiXCR on the RACE reads; one entry per CDR3 protein. This sample has around 76,000 distinct CDR3 sequences, with 12% found just once. Time point defined: patch test 1, 2 weeks after DPC sensitization. The treatment is: therapeutic diphenylcyclopropenone sensitization with weekly scalp DPC. The V gene lost 4 bases and the J gene lost 1 base, with 10 bases spanning the gap. Germline lookup yields CDR1 GTSNPN and CDR2 SVGIG (reference sequence). The CDR3 loop spans 14 amino acids. The receptor comes from a woman in her fifties or sixties with alopecia areata. Some clones in this sample may be carry-over from other donors' samples. Sample: whole blood, taken in connection with sensitization to the hapten diphenylcyclopropenone (DPC). The chain carries TRBV30 and TRBJ2-2; TRBD1 might be the D (6 bases). The CDR3 DNA sequence: TGTGCCTGGACAGGGGTATTGAACACCGGGGAGCTGTTTTTT. This codes for CAWTGVLNTGELFF.